Each of the 20 T cell receptor beta chains below was sequenced from the same sample in a study of cytomegalovirus exposure and HLA in healthy donors. Primers for the PCR totalled 60 Vbeta and 13 Jbeta. Data came from immunoSEQ multiplex PCR; TCRdb stores just in-frame clones and leaves some out. Of approximately 150,000 clones in the sample, 73% were seen once. Input material: PBMCs. All receptors come from a woman aged 18-29 years in good health and CMV-seronegative.

This clone was recorded a few times. J is TRBJ2-7 and V is TRBV28, with 8 bases lining up with TRBD1. The ends lost 6 bases at V and 7 bases at J; junction bases unmatched: 11. Germline V CDR1 and CDR2: MDHEN, SYDVKM. This CDR3 is built from 14 residues. DNA of the CDR3: TGTGCCAGCAGCAGACAGGGGTTTGGGATGGAGCAGTACTTC. Translation: CASSRQGFGMEQYF.

This chain joins TRBV28 and TRBJ1-2; 9 nucleotides align to TRBD1. Germline V gives CDR1 MDHEN, CDR2 SYDVKM. V lost 5 bases, J lost 7 bases, and 8 bases stayed unmatched. CDR3 length: 14 amino acids. CDR3 sequence: CASSTQGALGGYTF. The CDR3 region has the DNA TGTGCCAGCAGTACACAGGGGGCCTTGGGTGGCTACACCTTC.

The CDR3 DNA follows: TGTGCCAGCAGCGTAGCCAGCGGGAGGAGGGTCAATGAGCAGTTCTTC. As protein: CASSVASGRRVNEQFF. The chain links TRBV9 to TRBJ2-1, with 9 bases that match TRBD2. Germline CDR1 SGDLS, CDR2 YYNGEE. The CDR3 is 16 amino acids. Trimming at V came to 0 bases and at J to 6 bases, leaving 7 bases not matched to a gene. The full variable domain, rest sourced from reference TRBV9 and TRBJ2-1, is DSGVTQTPKHLITATGQRVTLRCSPRSGDLSVYWYQQSLDQGLQFLIQYYNGEERAKGNILERFSAQQFPDLHSELNLSSLELGDSALYFCASSVASGRRVNEQFFGPGTRLTVL.

The sample holds a few counts of this clone. This sequence joins TRBV29-1 and TRBJ2-1; 8 bases are a match to TRBD2. This CDR3 spans 14 amino acids. Trimming removed 6 bases from V and 1 base from J; junction bases left unmatched: 5. Germline CDR1 reads SQVTM; CDR2 reads ANQGSEA. The DNA of the CDR3 is TGCAGCGTCGGGGGGGGATCATCCTACAATGAGCAGTTCTTC. This codes for CSVGGGSSYNEQFF.

The chain is built from TRBV4-1 and TRBJ1-2; TRBD1 might be the D (5 bases). V was shortened by 1 base and J by 14 bases, with 23 bases between the two germline ends. The CDR3 loop spans 15 amino acids. CDR1 is MGHRA and CDR2 is YSYEKL in the germline V gene. This chain's CDR3 is CASSQVGDRGSGRTF. The CDR3, as DNA: TGCGCCAGCAGCCAAGTTGGAGACCGGGGGAGCGGTCGGACCTTC.

This clone was observed a few times. The chain recombines TRBV29-1 with TRBJ2-1; 8 positions match TRBD2. CDR3 size: 15 residues. Germline V gene sequence: CDR1 SQVTM, CDR2 ANQGSEA. Trimming at V came to 4 bases and at J to 1 base, leaving 6 bases not matched to a gene. The CDR3 nucleotides read TGCAGCGTTGGGAGCGGGAGTAGGTCCTACAATGAGCAGTTCTTC. It specifies CSVGSGSRSYNEQFF.

The V gene is TRBV21-1, the J gene TRBJ2-3; the table names TRBD2, a call not compared with the DNA. TRBV21-1 is tagged as a pseudogene. The CDR3 loop spans 15 amino acids. CDR3 sequence (DNA): TGTGCCAGCAGCCCGCGGGGGGCGAGCACAGATACGCAGTATTTT. Amino acid sequence: CASSPRGASTDTQYF.

The chain couples TRBV4-1 to TRBJ2-1; 10 bases agree with TRBD1. With 0 bases clipped from V and 7 bases from J, the junction kept 6 bases outside the gene matches. This CDR3 has 16 amino acids. From germline, CDR1 is MGHRA and CDR2 YSYEKL. CDR3 sequence (DNA): TGCGCCAGCAGCCAAGATTGGGGACAGGGGTGGAATGAGCAGTTCTTC. It specifies CASSQDWGQGWNEQFF.

Points on this clone: The junction shows a germline mismatch at one end, possibly a read error. The V call is TRBV5-8, the J call TRBJ2-6; weak D call: TRBD1 (5 bases). Germline values: CDR1 SGHTS, CDR2 YDEGEE. The length of the CDR3 is 16 residues. CDR3 nucleotides: TGTGCCAGCAGCTTGAACAGACGCTCTGGGGCCAACGGCCTGACTTTC. Translating it yields CASSLNRRSGANGLTF.

There are a few counts of this clone. The V gene is TRBV6-5, the J gene TRBJ1-6; the D gene is possibly TRBD1 (6 bases). CDR3 length: 15 residues. Trimming took off 6 bases at V and 7 bases at J, with 16 bases between the two ends. Germline CDR1 is MNHEY and CDR2 is SVGAGI. This CDR3 is CASRPTVRGNSPLHF. In nucleotides, the CDR3 is TGTGCCAGCAGGCCAACGGTCAGGGGCAATTCACCCCTCCACTTT.

This chain joins TRBV7-2 and TRBJ2-2, with D possibly being TRBD1 (6 bases). The CDR3 is 15 residues long. Germline V gene data show CDR1 as SGHTA and CDR2 as FQGNSA. The ends were cut back, 1 base at V and 2 bases at J, with 8 bases in the middle. Here the CDR3 DNA reads TGTGCCAGCAGCTTAGGCAGGGGAAACACCGGGGAGCTGTTTTTT. Translation: CASSLGRGNTGELFF.

In its sample, this clone was seen a few times. The chain carries TRBV29-1 and TRBJ2-1, with 7 bases lining up with TRBD1. Trimming removed 5 bases from V and 8 bases from J; junction bases left unmatched: 3. CDR1 is SQVTM, CDR2 ANQGSEA, per germline. This CDR3 has 11 residues. The CDR3 loop is CSVLTGHEQFF. CDR3 bases: TGCAGCGTTTTGACAGGGCATGAGCAGTTCTTC.

The rearrangement links TRBV9 to TRBJ2-3; TRBD2 matches at 10 bases. V gave up 0 bases and J gave up 6 bases; unmatched junction bases: 4. This CDR3 has 15 amino acids. CDR1 is SGDLS and CDR2 is YYNGEE in the germline V gene. The CDR3 DNA follows: TGTGCCAGCAGCGTAGACGAGCGGGGGGGCGATACGCAGTATTTT. It translates to CASSVDERGGDTQYF.

V usage is TRBV7-9 and J usage is TRBJ2-3, with 15 bases fitting TRBD2. Losses at the gene ends were 4 bases for V and 8 bases for J; bases not matched to a gene: 13. The CDR3 totals 18 residues. CDR1 is SEHNR and CDR2 is FQNEAQ in the germline V gene (reference sequence). DNA of the CDR3: TGTGCCAGCAGCTCCGGACTAGCGGGAGGGGTAGCATATGGTACGCAGTATTTT. Encoded protein: CASSSGLAGGVAYGTQYF. The full variable domain, in which reference TRBV7-9 and TRBJ2-3 provide the parts outside the CDR3, is DTGVSQNPRHKITKRGQNVTFRCDPISEHNRLYWYRQTLGQGPEFLTYFQNEAQLEKSRLLSDRFSAERPKGSFSTLEIQRTEQGDSAMYLCASSSGLAGGVAYGTQYFGPGTRLTVL.

The rearrangement links TRBV7-2 to TRBJ2-7, with 8 positions matching TRBD2. Germline lookup yields CDR1 SGHTA and CDR2 FQGNSA. The J segment lost 3 bases and the V segment lost 5 bases, leaving 18 bases of the junction unmatched. The CDR3 runs 18 residues. The CDR3 is CASSPGGLAGFGNYEQYV. CDR3 sequence (DNA): TGTGCCAGCAGCCCCGGGGGGCTAGCGGGTTTTGGAAACTACGAGCAGTACGTC.

As concerns this clone: A much bigger clone sits one base away, suggesting this may be a read error. The chain has TRBV5-1 and TRBJ2-3; 7 bases match TRBD2. The J segment lost 0 bases and the V segment lost 5 bases, leaving 0 bases of the junction unmatched. This CDR3 contains 13 residues. Germline values: CDR1 SGHRS, CDR2 YFSETQ. The CDR3: CASSSGSTDTQYF. In DNA, the CDR3 is TGCGCCAGCAGTAGCGGGAGCACAGATACGCAGTATTTT. The full variable domain, in which reference TRBV5-1 and TRBJ2-3 provide the parts outside the CDR3, is KAGVTQTPRYLIKTRGQQVTLSCSPISGHRSVSWYQQTPGQGLQFLFEYFSETQRNKGNFPGRFSGRQFSNSRSEMNVSTLELGDSALYLCASSSGSTDTQYFGPGTRLTVL.

CDR3 in amino acids: CSVRSRPTGTGLTGELFF. CDR3 sequence (DNA): TGCAGCGTTCGGTCCCGACCAACCGGGACAGGGTTGACCGGGGAGCTGTTTTTT. The V gene is TRBV29-1, the J gene TRBJ2-2; 9 bases are a match to TRBD1. The CDR3 has 18 amino acids. Germline V lookup: CDR1 SQVTM, CDR2 ANQGSEA. J was trimmed by 5 bases and V by 5 bases; bases with no gene match: 18.

The V gene is TRBV7-2, the J gene TRBJ2-5, with a weak D call TRBD2 (6 bases). CDR1 is SGHTA and CDR2 is FQGNSA in the germline V gene. Trimming took off 1 base at V and 9 bases at J, with 9 bases between the two ends. The CDR3 contains 12 residues. CDR3 DNA sequence: TGTGCCAGCAGCTTAGAACGGGGGTCCCAGTACTTC. Residues: CASSLERGSQYF.

The V call is TRBV11-2, the J call TRBJ2-6; D is possibly TRBD2 (7 bases). V dropped 8 bases and J dropped 0 bases, with 17 bases sitting between them. The CDR3 contains 17 residues. Germline assignment: CDR1 SGHAT and CDR2 FQNNGV. CDR3: CASGGGYRASGANVLTF. The CDR3 region has the DNA TGTGCCAGCGGGGGGGGTTACAGGGCCTCTGGGGCCAACGTCCTGACTTTC.

This clone was seen a few times. The chain combines TRBV9 with TRBJ1-1, with D unclear. V was pared by 0 bases and J by 7 bases, with 13 bases between. This CDR3 has 14 amino acids. Germline loops: CDR1 SGDLS, CDR2 YYNGEE. The CDR3: CASSVEITAGEAFF. The CDR3 coding sequence is TGTGCCAGCAGCGTAGAAATTACCGCCGGTGAAGCTTTCTTT. Using reference TRBV9 and TRBJ1-1 for the parts outside the CDR3, the full variable domain is DSGVTQTPKHLITATGQRVTLRCSPRSGDLSVYWYQQSLDQGLQFLIQYYNGEERAKGNILERFSAQQFPDLHSELNLSSLELGDSALYFCASSVEITAGEAFFGQGTRLTVV.